The 20 T cell receptor beta chains below were found in one sample sequenced in a study of blood T cell repertoires in COVID-19. Assay: immunoSEQ multiplex PCR; the TCRdb copy retains only in-frame clones and omits some. In the table there are approximately 100,000 clones, 80% to 90% of which are singletons. The sample was peripheral blood. Receptor source: a human donor with COVID-19, enrolled during active disease. The donor label of this sample is uncertain.

This rearrangement joins TRBV12-2 to TRBJ1-5; TRBD1, the table's D call, was not compared with the DNA. TRBV12-2 is a recognized pseudogene. The CDR3 runs to 21 residues. The chain's CDR3 is CASRLSIVTGGRAYSNQPQHF. The CDR3 nucleotides read TGTGCAAGTCGCTTATCAATCGTCACAGGGGGTCGAGCCTATAGCAATCAGCCCCAGCATTTT.

This rearrangement joins TRBV12-3 or TRBV12-4 to TRBJ1-2; D unclear. This CDR3 comprises 12 residues. V was clipped by 6 bases and J by 8 bases, with 13 bases between them. CDR3 coding DNA: TGTGCCAGCAGCTTACCACCGCAGGGCTACACCTTC. Translating it yields CASSLPPQGYTF.

The sample holds one count of this clone. The chain carries TRBV7-9 and TRBJ2-1; D gene unclear. The CDR3 extends over 11 amino acids. Germline values: CDR1 SEHNR, CDR2 FQNEAQ (reference sequence). V shed 5 bases and J shed 8 bases, with 7 bases lying between them. Here the CDR3 reads CASSLQYEQFF. In DNA form, the CDR3 reads TGTGCCAGCAGCCTGCAGTATGAGCAGTTCTTC.

This clone showed up just once. J is TRBJ2-1 and V is TRBV7-2; 12 bases line up with TRBD2. V was pared by 4 bases and J by 7 bases, with 8 bases of the junction left unmatched. CDR1 and CDR2 from the germline V gene are SGHTA and FQGNSA. CDR3 length: 16 residues. Here the CDR3 DNA reads TGTGCCAGCAGCTCCGGACTAGCGGGGACTCTGAATGAGCAGTTCTTC. Translated, it gives CASSSGLAGTLNEQFF.

The chain carries TRBV3-1 (or the pseudogene TRBV3-2) and TRBJ1-2; D gene ambiguous. This CDR3 is 16 amino acids long. The germline V gene has CDR1 LGHDT and CDR2 YNNKEL (reference sequence). V was shortened by 4 bases and J by 8 bases, with 23 bases between the two germline ends. The CDR3 sequence: CASSLGGGRRVEGYTF. The CDR3 DNA sequence: TGTGCCAGCAGCCTCGGTGGAGGACGGCGGGTAGAAGGCTACACCTTC.

V usage is TRBV9 and J usage is TRBJ2-1; the D is unclear. The germline gives CDR1 SGDLS, CDR2 YYNGEE. Deletions cut 0 bases from V and 0 bases from J, with 7 bases between. This CDR3 spans 15 amino acids. The DNA of the CDR3 is TGTGCCAGCAGCGTAGGGGCAAGCTCCTACAATGAGCAGTTCTTC. Its translation is CASSVGASSYNEQFF.

This chain uses TRBV19 with TRBJ1-6; D call uncertain. This CDR3 has 15 residues. Trimming took off 5 bases at V and 0 bases at J, with 8 bases between the two ends. Germline V lookup: CDR1 LNHDA, CDR2 SQIVND (reference sequence). This CDR3 reads CASSALSSYNSPLHF. The CDR3 region has the DNA TGTGCCAGTAGTGCCCTGAGCTCCTATAATTCACCCCTCCACTTT.

V usage is TRBV6-5 and J usage is TRBJ2-7; 10 bases are a match to TRBD2. The CDR3 is 13 amino acids. Germline CDR1 is MNHEY and CDR2 is SVGAGI. Trimming removed 6 bases from V and 5 bases from J; junction bases left unmatched: 4. The CDR3 DNA reads TGTGCCAGCAGAACTAGCGGGGCGGACGAGCAGTACTTC. It translates to CASRTSGADEQYF.

The V call is TRBV11-2, the J call TRBJ1-4; 8 nucleotides align to TRBD1. V was clipped by 4 bases and J by 8 bases; unmatched bases: 9. CDR3 length equals 15 residues. Germline loops: CDR1 SGHAT, CDR2 FQNNGV. The CDR3 DNA sequence: TGTGCCAGCAGCTGGGAGACAGGGGTGGGGGAAAAACTGTTTTTT. Protein sequence: CASSWETGVGEKLFF.

J is TRBJ1-6 and V is TRBV2; possible D gene TRBD1, 6 bases. Germline loops: CDR1 SNHLY, CDR2 FYNNEI. CDR3 length: 15 residues. V lost 5 bases and J lost 7, with 15 bases in between. The CDR3 nucleotides are TGTGCCAGCAGTAAAAGAGGACAGCAGAATTCACCCCTCCACTTT. Its protein product is CASSKRGQQNSPLHF.

The rearrangement joins TRBV5-5 to TRBJ1-5, with D uncertain. Trimming removed 5 bases at V and 0 bases at J, with 3 bases between. The germline gives CDR1 SGHKS, CDR2 YYEKEE (reference sequence). This CDR3 is 12 amino acids long. The CDR3 DNA follows: TGTGCCAGCAGTTATAGCAATCAGCCCCAGCATTTT. Its protein product is CASSYSNQPQHF.

This chain connects TRBV5-4 to TRBJ1-2; 10 bases line up with TRBD1. Germline lookup yields CDR1 SGHNT and CDR2 YYREEE (reference sequence). Unmatched junction bases numbered 8, after V lost 4 bases and J lost 5 bases. The CDR3 covers 15 residues. The CDR3 DNA reads as TGTGCCAGCAGCACCGACCCGGGACAGGGGTATGGCTACACCTTC. Its translation is CASSTDPGQGYGYTF.

The genes are TRBV5-1 and TRBJ1-6, with TRBD1 matching over 8 bases. Germline CDR1 is SGHRS and CDR2 is YFSETQ. This CDR3 comprises 16 residues. Trimming at V came to 0 bases and at J to 8 bases, leaving 7 bases not matched to a gene. CDR3 region: CASSLDSQGEDSPLHF. The DNA of the CDR3 is TGCGCCAGCAGCTTGGATTCACAGGGGGAGGATTCACCCCTCCACTTT. The complete variable domain, with remaining parts taken from reference TRBV5-1 and TRBJ1-6, reads KAGVTQTPRYLIKTRGQQVTLSCSPISGHRSVSWYQQTPGQGLQFLFEYFSETQRNKGNFPGRFSGRQFSNSRSEMNVSTLELGDSALYLCASSLDSQGEDSPLHFGNGTRLTVT.

The chain combines TRBV9 with TRBJ2-3; maybe TRBD1 (5 bases). Germline V gene data show CDR1 as SGDLS and CDR2 as YYNGEE. This CDR3 has 15 amino acids. Trimming cost V 0 bases and J 2 bases, with 10 bases left between them. CDR3: CASSVAGAYTDTQYF. The CDR3 coding sequence is TGTGCCAGCAGCGTAGCTGGGGCCTACACAGATACGCAGTATTTT.

The chain links TRBV11-2 to TRBJ2-5; tentatively, D is TRBD1 (5 bases). The V gene's germline CDR1 is SGHAT and CDR2 FQNNGV. With 7 bases removed from V and 2 bases from J, the gap between germline ends came to 14 bases. This CDR3 spans 14 amino acids. In nucleotides, the CDR3 is TGTGCCAGCACCCCCTTGGGGCTTCAAGAGACCCAGTACTTC. Translation gives CASTPLGLQETQYF.

This clone was picked up one time. The V gene is TRBV7-9, the J gene TRBJ2-6, with D hard to call. In germline, CDR1 is SEHNR, CDR2 FQNEAQ (reference sequence). The CDR3 contains 15 residues. Trimming removed 3 bases from V and 2 bases from J, with 8 bases in between. The CDR3 loop reads CASSFNTAGANVLTF. DNA for the CDR3: TGTGCCAGCAGCTTCAATACAGCTGGGGCCAACGTCCTGACTTTC.

The chain links TRBV7-8 to TRBJ1-3, with TRBD1 matching 7 bases. Germline trimming cut 5 bases from V and 2 bases from J; bases unmatched to any gene: 3. Germline assignment: CDR1 SGHVS and CDR2 FQNEAQ. The CDR3 is 14 residues long. The CDR3 sequence: CASSPDRAGNTIYF. CDR3 DNA sequence: TGTGCCAGCAGCCCCGACAGGGCTGGAAACACCATATATTTT.

This sequence joins TRBV5-1 and TRBJ2-5, with 7 bases fitting TRBD1. Per germline, CDR1 SGHRS and CDR2 YFSETQ. The CDR3 consists of 14 residues. V shed 3 bases, J shed 4 bases, and the junction held 6 bases outside the gene matches. The CDR3 here is CASSSGTAIETQYF. CDR3 bases: TGCGCCAGCAGCTCCGGGACAGCTATAGAGACCCAGTACTTC.

This clone has a single count. The same CDR3 also results from other DNA sequences found in this sample. The chain combines TRBV5-1 with TRBJ1-1; D unresolved. Deletions cut 0 bases from V and 0 bases from J, with 9 bases between. The CDR3 spans 15 residues. CDR1 and CDR2 (germline): SGHRS, YFSETQ. The CDR3 nucleotides are TGCGCCAGCAGCTTGGCCGCAGGCATGAACACTGAAGCTTTCTTT. Encoded protein: CASSLAAGMNTEAFF.

V is TRBV12-5 and J is TRBJ2-1; TRBD2 is a possible D gene (5 bases). Germline V CDR1 and CDR2: LGHNT, FRNRAP. The CDR3 is 14 amino acids. V was pared by 1 base and J by 9 bases, with 13 bases between. CDR3 nucleotides: TGTGCTAGTGGTTTGGGGCTGGGAGCAGCTGAGCAGTTCTTC. As protein: CASGLGLGAAEQFF.